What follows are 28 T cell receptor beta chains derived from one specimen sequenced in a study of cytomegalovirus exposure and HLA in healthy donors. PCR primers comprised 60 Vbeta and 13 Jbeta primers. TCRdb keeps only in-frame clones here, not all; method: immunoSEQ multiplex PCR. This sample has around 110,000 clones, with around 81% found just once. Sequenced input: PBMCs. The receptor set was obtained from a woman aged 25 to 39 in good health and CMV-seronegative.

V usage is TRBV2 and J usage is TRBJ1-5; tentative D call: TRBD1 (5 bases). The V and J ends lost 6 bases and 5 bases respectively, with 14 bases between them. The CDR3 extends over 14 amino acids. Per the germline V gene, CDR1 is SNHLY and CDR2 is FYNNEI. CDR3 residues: CASSDVTGDQPQHF. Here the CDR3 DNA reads TGTGCCAGCAGCGACGTTACGGGGGATCAGCCCCAGCATTTT.

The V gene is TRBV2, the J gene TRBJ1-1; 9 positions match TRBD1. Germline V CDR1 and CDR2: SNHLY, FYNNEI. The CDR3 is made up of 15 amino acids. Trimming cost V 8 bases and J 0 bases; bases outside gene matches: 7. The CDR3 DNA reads TGTGCCAGCGGAGACCGGACAGGGGTGAACACTGAAGCTTTCTTT. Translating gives CASGDRTGVNTEAFF.

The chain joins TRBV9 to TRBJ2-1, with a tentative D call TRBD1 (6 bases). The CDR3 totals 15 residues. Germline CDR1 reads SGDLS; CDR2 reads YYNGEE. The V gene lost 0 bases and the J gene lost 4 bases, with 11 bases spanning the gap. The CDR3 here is CASSVADSKYNEQFF. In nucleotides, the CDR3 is TGTGCCAGCAGCGTAGCGGACAGCAAATACAATGAGCAGTTCTTC.

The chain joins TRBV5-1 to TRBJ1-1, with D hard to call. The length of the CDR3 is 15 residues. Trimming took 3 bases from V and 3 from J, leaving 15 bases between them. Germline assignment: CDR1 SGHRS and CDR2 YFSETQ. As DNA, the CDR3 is TGCGCCAGCAGCTATGGGAGCGTATCTTACACTGAAGCTTTCTTT. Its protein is CASSYGSVSYTEAFF. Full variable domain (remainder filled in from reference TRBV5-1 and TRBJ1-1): KAGVTQTPRYLIKTRGQQVTLSCSPISGHRSVSWYQQTPGQGLQFLFEYFSETQRNKGNFPGRFSGRQFSNSRSEMNVSTLELGDSALYLCASSYGSVSYTEAFFGQGTRLTVV.

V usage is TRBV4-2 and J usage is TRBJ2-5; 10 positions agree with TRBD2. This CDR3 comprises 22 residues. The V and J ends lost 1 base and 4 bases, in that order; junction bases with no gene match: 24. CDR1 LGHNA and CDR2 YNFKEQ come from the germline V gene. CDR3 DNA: TGTGCCAGCAGCCAAGGCGCAGGTAGAGCTAGCGGGAGTAAATCGAACCGAGAGACCCAGTACTTC. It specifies CASSQGAGRASGSKSNRETQYF.

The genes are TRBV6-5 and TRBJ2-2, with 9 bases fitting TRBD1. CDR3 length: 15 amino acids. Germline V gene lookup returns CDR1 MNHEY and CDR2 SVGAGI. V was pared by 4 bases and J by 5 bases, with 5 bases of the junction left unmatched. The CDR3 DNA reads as TGTGCCAGCAGTTTCGGGACAGGGCGAACCGGGGAGCTGTTTTTT. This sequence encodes CASSFGTGRTGELFF.

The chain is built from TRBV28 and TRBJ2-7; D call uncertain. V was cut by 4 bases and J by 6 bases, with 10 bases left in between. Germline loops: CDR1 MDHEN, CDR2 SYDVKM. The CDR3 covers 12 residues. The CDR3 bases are TGTGCCAGCAGTTCGCACGCGGCCGAGCAGTACTTC. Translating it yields CASSSHAAEQYF.

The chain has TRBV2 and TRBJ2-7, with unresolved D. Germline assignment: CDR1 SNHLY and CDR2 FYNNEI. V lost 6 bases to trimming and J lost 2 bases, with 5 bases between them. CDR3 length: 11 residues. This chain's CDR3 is CASSLAYEQYF. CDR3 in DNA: TGTGCCAGCAGCCTAGCCTACGAGCAGTACTTC. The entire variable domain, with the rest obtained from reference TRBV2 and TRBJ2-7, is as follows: EPEVTQTPSHQVTQMGQEVILRCVPISNHLYFYWYRQILGQKVEFLVSFYNNEISEKSEIFDDQFSVERPDGSNFTLKIRSTKLEDSAMYFCASSLAYEQYFGPGTRLTVT.

In nucleotides, the CDR3 is TGTGCCAGCAGCTTCCGGACTAGCGGGAACGAGCAGTACTTC. This translates into CASSFRTSGNEQYF. The gene calls are TRBV5-4 and TRBJ2-7; TRBD2 matches 12 bases. The CDR3 loop spans 14 amino acids. Germline V gene sequence: CDR1 SGHNT, CDR2 YYREEE (reference sequence). J was trimmed by 5 bases and V by 2 bases; bases with no gene match: 2.

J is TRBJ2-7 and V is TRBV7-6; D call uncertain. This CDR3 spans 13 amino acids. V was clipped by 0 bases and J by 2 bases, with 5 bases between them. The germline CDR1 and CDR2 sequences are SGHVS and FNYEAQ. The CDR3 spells CASSLAPAYEQYF. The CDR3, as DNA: TGTGCCAGCAGCTTAGCCCCCGCCTACGAGCAGTACTTC.

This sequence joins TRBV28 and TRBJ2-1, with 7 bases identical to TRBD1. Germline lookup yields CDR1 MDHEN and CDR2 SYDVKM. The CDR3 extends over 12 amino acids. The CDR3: CSSGQTYNEQFF. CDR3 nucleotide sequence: TGTTCATCGGGACAGACATACAATGAGCAGTTCTTC.

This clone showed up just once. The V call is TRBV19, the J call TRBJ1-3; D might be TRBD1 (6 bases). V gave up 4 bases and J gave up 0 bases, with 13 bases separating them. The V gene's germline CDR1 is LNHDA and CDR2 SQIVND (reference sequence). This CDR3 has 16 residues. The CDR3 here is CASSKMDRSSGNTIYF. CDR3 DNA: TGTGCCAGTAGTAAGATGGACAGAAGCTCTGGAAACACCATATATTTT.

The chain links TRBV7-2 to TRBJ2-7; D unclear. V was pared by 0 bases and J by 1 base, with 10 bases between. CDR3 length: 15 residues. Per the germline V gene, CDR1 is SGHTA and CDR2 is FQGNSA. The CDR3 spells CASSLALVVSYEQYF. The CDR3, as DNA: TGTGCCAGCAGCTTAGCCCTAGTAGTGTCCTACGAGCAGTACTTC.

CDR3 region: CASSLRSPGGDEQFF. CDR3 DNA sequence: TGTGCCAGCAGCTTAAGGTCACCCGGCGGTGATGAGCAGTTCTTC. This sequence joins TRBV7-9 and TRBJ2-1; no firm D call. The germline V and J ends were trimmed by 2 bases and 8 bases, with 16 bases remaining between them. This CDR3 is 15 amino acids long. CDR1 and CDR2 (germline): SEHNR, FQNEAQ (reference sequence).

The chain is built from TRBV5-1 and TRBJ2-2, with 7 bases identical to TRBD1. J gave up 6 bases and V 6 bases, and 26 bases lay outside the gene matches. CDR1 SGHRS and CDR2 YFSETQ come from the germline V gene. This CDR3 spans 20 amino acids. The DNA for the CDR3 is TGCGCCAGCACCCCGTTGCGGAATAACTTCGGGTCGGGACAGTCCGGGGAGCTGTTTTTT. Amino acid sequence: CASTPLRNNFGSGQSGELFF. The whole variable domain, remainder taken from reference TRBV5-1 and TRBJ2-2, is KAGVTQTPRYLIKTRGQQVTLSCSPISGHRSVSWYQQTPGQGLQFLFEYFSETQRNKGNFPGRFSGRQFSNSRSEMNVSTLELGDSALYLCASTPLRNNFGSGQSGELFFGEGSRLTVL.

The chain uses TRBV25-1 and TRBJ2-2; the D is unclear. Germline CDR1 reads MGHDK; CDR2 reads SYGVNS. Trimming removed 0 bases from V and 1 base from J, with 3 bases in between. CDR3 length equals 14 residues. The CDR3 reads CASSEYGNTGELFF. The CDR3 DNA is TGTGCCAGCAGTGAATACGGGAACACCGGGGAGCTGTTTTTT.

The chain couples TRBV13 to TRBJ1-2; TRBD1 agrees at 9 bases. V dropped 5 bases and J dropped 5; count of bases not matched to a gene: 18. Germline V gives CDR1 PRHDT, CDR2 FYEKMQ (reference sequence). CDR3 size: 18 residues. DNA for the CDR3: TGTGCCAGCAGCCACTGGGACTTAGGACAGGGGATTAGGTATGGCTACACCTTC. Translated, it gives CASSHWDLGQGIRYGYTF.

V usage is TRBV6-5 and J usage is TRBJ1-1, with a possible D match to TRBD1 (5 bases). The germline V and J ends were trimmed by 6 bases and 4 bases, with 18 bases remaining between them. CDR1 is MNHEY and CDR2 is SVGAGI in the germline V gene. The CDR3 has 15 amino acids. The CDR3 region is CASSPRGVGPTEAFF. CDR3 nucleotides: TGTGCCAGCAGCCCCCGAGGTGTGGGGCCCACTGAAGCTTTCTTT.

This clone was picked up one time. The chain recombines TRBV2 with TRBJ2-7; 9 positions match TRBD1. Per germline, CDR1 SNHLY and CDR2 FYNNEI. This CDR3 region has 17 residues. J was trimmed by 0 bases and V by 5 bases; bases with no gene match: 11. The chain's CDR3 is CASSRDRVVVRSYEQYF. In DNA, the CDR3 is TGTGCCAGCAGTAGGGACAGGGTTGTAGTTCGCTCCTACGAGCAGTACTTC.

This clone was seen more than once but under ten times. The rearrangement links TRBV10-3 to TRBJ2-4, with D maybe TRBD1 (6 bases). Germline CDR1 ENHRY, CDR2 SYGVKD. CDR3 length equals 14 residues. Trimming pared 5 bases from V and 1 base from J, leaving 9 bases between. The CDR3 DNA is TGTGCCATCAGTAACGGACAGGCCAAAAACATTCAGTACTTC. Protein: CAISNGQAKNIQYF.

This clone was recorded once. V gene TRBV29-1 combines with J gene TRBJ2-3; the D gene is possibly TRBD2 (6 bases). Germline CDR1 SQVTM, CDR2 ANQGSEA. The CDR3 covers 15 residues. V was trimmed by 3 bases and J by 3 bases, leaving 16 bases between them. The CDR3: CSVEERRGVTDTQYF. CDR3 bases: TGCAGCGTTGAGGAGCGGAGGGGAGTGACAGATACGCAGTATTTT.

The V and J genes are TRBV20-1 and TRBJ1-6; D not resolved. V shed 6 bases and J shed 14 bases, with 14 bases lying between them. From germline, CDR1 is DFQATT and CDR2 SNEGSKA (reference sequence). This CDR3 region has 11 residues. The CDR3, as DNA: TGCAGTGCGCCTCGGGGAGGAGCCCTCCACTTT. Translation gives CSAPRGGALHF.

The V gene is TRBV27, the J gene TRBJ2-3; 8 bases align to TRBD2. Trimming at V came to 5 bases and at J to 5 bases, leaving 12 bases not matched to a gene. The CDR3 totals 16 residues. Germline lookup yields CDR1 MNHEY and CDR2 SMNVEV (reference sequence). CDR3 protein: CASSPFGREAVDTQYF. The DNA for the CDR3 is TGTGCCAGCAGTCCATTTGGGCGGGAGGCTGTAGATACGCAGTATTTT.

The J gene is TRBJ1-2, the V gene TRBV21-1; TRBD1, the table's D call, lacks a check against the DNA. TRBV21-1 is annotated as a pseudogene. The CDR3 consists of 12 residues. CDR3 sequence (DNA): TGTGCCAGGGTCAGGTACAACTATGGCTACACCTTC. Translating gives CARVRYNYGYTF.

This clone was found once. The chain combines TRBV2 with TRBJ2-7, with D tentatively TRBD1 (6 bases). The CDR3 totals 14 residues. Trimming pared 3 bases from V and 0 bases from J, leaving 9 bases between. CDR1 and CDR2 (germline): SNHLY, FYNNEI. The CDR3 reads CASSDQGISYEQYF. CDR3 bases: TGTGCCAGCAGTGACCAGGGGATCTCCTACGAGCAGTACTTC.

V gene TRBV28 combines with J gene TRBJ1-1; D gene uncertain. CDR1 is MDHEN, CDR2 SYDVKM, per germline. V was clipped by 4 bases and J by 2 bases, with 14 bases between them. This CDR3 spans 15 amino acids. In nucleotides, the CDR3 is TGTGCCAGCAGTTCTAACCGCAGGCCAAACACTGAAGCTTTCTTT. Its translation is CASSSNRRPNTEAFF.

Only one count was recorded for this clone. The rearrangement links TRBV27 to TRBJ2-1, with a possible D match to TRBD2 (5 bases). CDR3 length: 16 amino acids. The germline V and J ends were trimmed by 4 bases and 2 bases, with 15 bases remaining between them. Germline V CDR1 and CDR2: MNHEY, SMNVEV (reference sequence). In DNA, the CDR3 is TGTGCCAGCAGTTACCAAGCGGCGGGTACCTACAATGAGCAGTTCTTC. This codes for CASSYQAAGTYNEQFF.

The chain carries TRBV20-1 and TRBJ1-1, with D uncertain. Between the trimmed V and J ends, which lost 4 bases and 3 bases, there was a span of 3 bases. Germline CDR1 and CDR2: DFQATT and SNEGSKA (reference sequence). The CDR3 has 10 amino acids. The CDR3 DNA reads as TGCAGTGCTACGGACACTGAAGCTTTCTTT. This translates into CSATDTEAFF.